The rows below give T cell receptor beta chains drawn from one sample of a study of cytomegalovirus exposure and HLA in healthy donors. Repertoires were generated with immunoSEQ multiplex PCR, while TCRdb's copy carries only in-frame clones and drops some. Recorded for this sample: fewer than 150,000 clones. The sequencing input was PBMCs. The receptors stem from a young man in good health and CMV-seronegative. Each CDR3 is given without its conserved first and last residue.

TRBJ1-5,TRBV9,ASSLTGFNQPQH
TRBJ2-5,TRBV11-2,ASTPSQTGGETQY
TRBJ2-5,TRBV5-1,ASSLWTSGSETQY
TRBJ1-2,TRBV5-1,ASSLGQTSGYT
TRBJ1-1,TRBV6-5,ASSYATGNTEAF
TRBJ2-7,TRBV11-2,ASSLEGTVSYEQY
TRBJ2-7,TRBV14,ASSQSSYEQY
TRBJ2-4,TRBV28,ASSLGIMGARNIQY
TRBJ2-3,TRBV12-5,ASGFGNRGADTQY
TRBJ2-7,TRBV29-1,SVAGTVTYEQY
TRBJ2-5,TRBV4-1,ASSHNQRQETQY
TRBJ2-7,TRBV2,ASSVGLLYEQY
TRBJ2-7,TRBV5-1,ASANWGQGRSRQYEQY
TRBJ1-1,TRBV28,ASSPGTGWAEAF
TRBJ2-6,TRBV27,ASSLLGLSSGANVLT
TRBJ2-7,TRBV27,ASSAQENEQY
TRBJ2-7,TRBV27,ASSHNFGDRGYEQY
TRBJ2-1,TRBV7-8,ASRADRGARKGRYNEQF
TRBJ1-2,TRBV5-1,ASSPSGGHGYT
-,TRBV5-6,ASSGQGYEQY
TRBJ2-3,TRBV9,ASSVGEGRDTQY
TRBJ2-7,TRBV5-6,ASSLTSGRERY
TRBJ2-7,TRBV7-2,ASSLSRDSYEQY
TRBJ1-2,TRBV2,ASSGQVASYGYT
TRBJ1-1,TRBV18,ASPKQGWAEAF
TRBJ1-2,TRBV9,ASSVGDNYGYT
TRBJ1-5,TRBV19,ASSDPGQGSGQPQH
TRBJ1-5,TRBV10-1,ASSEGRAGSNQPQH
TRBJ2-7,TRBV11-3,ASSKGTGGPSSYEQY
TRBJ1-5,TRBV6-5,ASRLQEGQPQH
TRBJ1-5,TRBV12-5,ASGLSPPAGQPQH
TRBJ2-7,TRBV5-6,ASSLGTGGSYEQY
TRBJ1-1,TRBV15,ATSRLREGAF
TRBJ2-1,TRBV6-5,TRSRQGSYNEQF
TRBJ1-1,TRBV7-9,ASSSDRRGVRNTEAF
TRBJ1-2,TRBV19,ASSPSTGSNYGYT
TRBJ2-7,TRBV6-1,ASRGGATYEQY
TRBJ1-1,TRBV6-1,ASSESLGTGEAF
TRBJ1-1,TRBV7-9,ASSPTGPSEAF
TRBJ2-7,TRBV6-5,ASSSGQGTGEQY
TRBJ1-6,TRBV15,ATSRAAAYNSPLH
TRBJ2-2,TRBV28,ASSLTRLWRGPNTGELF
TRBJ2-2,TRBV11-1,ASSLFAGGHGELF
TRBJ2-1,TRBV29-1,SVEDGAGVKQF
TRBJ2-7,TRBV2,ASSEPSGRGYEQY
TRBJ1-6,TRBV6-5,ASSYSEDLNSPLH
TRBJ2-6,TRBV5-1,ASSLENRGQSSGANVLT
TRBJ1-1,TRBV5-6,ASSLVQRSANTEAF
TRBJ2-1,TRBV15,ATSRRLDRVQDEQF
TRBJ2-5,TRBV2,ASSEGTGIETQY
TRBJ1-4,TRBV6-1,ASSQTGSVKLF
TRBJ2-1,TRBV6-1,ASSARTGAYNEQF
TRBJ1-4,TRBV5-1,ASSLAGEKLF
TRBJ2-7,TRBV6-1,ASSHIQGEQY
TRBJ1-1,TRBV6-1,ATFHWTEAF
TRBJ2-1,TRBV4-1,ASSQGGGTYNEQF